This T cell receptor (beta chain) was retrieved from a study of T cells in Graves' hyperthyroidism and ophthalmopathy. Study-wide findings and caveats: A median about 7 months before onset, the model predicted ophthalmopathy.

From RNA transcripts, TCR beta CDR3 regions were amplified. First-round RT-PCR targeting the TCR CDR3 was performed with the HTBI primer set. Using its own MiXCR run on the multiplex PCR reads, TCRdb lists one record per CDR3 protein. The data show 350,000 to 400,000 distinct CDR3 sequences, around 13% seen once. An absence of ophthalmopathy progression within 18 months meant stable Graves' hyperthyroidism. Criteria for exclusion of patients were uncontrolled infection, other autoimmune disease, pregnancy or lactation. Isolation of PBMCs was performed on around 9.8 ml fresh peripheral blood. Germline CDR1 and CDR2: SGHRS and YFSETQ. The CDR3 spans 15 residues. V lost 0 bases, J lost 0 bases, and 8 bases lay in between. This clonotype was counted at least ten times. The antigen remains unidentified.

V is TRBV5-1 and J is TRBJ2-3; D may correspond to TRBD1 or TRBD2 (6 bases each). The TCR was taken from an older woman with Graves' hyperthyroidism. Material: blood. The CDR3 spells CASSLEGGSTDTQYF. CDR3 nucleotides: TGCGCCAGCAGCTTGGAAGGGGGGAGCACAGATACGCAGTATTTT. The full variable domain, in which reference TRBV5-1 and TRBJ2-3 provide the parts outside the CDR3, is KAGVTQTPRYLIKTRGQQVTLSCSPISGHRSVSWYQQTPGQGLQFLFEYFSETQRNKGNFPGRFSGRQFSNSRSEMNVSTLELGDSALYLCASSLEGGSTDTQYFGPGTRLTVL.